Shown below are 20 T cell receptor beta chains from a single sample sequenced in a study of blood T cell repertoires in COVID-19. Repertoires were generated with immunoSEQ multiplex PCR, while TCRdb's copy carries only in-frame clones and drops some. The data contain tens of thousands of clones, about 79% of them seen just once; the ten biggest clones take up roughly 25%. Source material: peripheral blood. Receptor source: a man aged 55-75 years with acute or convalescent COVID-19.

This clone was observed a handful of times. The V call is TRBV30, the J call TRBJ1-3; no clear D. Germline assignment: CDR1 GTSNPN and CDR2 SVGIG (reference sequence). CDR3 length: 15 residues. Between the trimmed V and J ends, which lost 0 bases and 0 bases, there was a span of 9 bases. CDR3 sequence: CAWSVGIYSGNTIYF. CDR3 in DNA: TGTGCCTGGAGTGTGGGCATTTACTCTGGAAACACCATATATTTT.

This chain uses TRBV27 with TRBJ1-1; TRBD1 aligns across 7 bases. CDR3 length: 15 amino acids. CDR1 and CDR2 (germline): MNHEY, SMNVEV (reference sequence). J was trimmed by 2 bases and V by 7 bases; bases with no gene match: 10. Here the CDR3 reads CASIAGGTANTEAFF. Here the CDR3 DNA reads TGTGCCAGCATCGCCGGCGGGACAGCCAACACTGAAGCTTTCTTT.

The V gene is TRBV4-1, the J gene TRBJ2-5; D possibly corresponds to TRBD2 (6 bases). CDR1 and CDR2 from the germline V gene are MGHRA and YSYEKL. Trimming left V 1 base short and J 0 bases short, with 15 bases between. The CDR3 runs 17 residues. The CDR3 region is CASSQGPPRGNQETQYF. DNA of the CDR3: TGCGCCAGCAGCCAAGGCCCTCCGCGGGGCAACCAAGAGACCCAGTACTTC.

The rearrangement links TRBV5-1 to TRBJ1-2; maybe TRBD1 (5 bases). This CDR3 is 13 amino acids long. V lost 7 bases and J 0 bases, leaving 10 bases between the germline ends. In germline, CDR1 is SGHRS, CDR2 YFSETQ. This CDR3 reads CASSGIPNYGYTF. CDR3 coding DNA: TGCGCCAGCTCAGGGATTCCTAACTATGGCTACACCTTC.

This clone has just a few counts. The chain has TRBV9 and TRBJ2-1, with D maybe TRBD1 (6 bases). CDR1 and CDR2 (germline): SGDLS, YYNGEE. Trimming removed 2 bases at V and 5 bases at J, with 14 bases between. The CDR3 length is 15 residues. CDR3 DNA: TGTGCCAGCAGCGTCGGACAGCGAAGAAACAATGAGCAGTTCTTC. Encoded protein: CASSVGQRRNNEQFF.

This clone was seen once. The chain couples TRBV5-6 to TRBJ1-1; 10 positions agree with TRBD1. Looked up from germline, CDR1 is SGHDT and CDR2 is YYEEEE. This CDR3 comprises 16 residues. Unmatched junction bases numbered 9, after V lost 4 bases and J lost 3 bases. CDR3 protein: CASSLFGTGADTEAFF. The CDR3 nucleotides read TGTGCCAGCAGCCTCTTCGGGACAGGGGCGGACACTGAAGCTTTCTTT. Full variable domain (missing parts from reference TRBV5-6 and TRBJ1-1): DAGVTQSPTHLIKTRGQQVTLRCSPKSGHDTVSWYQQALGQGPQFIFQYYEEEERQRGNFPDRFSGHQFPNYSSELNVNALLLGDSALYLCASSLFGTGADTEAFFGQGTRLTVV.

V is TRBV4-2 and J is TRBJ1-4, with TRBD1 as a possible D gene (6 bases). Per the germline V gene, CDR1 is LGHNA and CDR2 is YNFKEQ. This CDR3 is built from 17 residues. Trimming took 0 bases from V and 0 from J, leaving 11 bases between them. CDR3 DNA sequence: TGTGCCAGCAGCCAAGATGCCGCAGGGGCAACTAATGAAAAACTGTTTTTT. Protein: CASSQDAAGATNEKLFF.

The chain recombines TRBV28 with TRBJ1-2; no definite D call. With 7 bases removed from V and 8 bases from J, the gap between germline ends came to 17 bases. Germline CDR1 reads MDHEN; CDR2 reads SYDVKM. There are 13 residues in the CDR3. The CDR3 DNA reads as TGTGCCAGCACCCTAACCCCAAACTTGGGCTACACCTTC. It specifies CASTLTPNLGYTF.

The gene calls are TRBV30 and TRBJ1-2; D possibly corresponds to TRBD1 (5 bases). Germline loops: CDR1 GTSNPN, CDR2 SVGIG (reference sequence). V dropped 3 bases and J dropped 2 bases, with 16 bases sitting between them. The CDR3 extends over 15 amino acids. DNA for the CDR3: TGTGCCTGGAGGATGAGTGGGGGAGGGAACTATGGCTACACCTTC. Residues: CAWRMSGGGNYGYTF.

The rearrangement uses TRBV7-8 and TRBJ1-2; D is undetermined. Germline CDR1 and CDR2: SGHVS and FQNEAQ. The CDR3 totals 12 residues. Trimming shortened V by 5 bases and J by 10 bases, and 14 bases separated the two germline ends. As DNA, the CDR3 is TGTGCCAGCAGCCCGTTTGAGGGTGCCTACACCTTC. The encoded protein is CASSPFEGAYTF.

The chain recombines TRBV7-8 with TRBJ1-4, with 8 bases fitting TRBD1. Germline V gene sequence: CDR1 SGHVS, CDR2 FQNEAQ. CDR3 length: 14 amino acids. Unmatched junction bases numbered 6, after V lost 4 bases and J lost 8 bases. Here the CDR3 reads CASSWDRSSEKLFF. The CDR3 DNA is TGTGCCAGCAGCTGGGACAGGAGTAGCGAAAAACTGTTTTTT.

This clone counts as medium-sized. CDR3: CASSLTGDLYTDTQYF. CDR3 in DNA: TGTGCCAGCAGCTTAACAGGGGACCTTTACACAGATACGCAGTATTTT. V and J are TRBV7-8 and TRBJ2-3; 7 bases align to TRBD1. In germline, CDR1 is SGHVS, CDR2 FQNEAQ. This CDR3 has 16 amino acids. Unmatched junction bases numbered 7, after V lost 2 bases and J lost 2 bases.

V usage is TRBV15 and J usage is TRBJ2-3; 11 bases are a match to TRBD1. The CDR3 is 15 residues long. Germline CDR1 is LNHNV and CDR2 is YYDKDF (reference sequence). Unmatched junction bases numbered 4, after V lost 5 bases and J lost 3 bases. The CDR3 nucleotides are TGTGCCACCAGCCGGGACAGGGGGAGGACAGATACGCAGTATTTT. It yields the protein CATSRDRGRTDTQYF. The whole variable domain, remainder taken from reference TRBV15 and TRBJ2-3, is DAMVIQNPRYQVTQFGKPVTLSCSQTLNHNVMYWYQQKSSQAPKLLFHYYDKDFNNEADTPDNFQSRRPNTSFCFLDIRSPGLGDTAMYLCATSRDRGRTDTQYFGPGTRLTVL.

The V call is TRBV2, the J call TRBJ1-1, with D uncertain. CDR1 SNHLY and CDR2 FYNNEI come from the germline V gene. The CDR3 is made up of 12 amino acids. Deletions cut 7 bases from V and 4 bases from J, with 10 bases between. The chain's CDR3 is CASMREFTEAFF. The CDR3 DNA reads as TGTGCCAGCATGAGGGAATTCACTGAAGCTTTCTTT.

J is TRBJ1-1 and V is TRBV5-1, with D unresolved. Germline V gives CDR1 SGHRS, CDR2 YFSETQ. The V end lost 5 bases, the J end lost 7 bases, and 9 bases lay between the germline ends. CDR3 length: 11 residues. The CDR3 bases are TGCGCCAGCAGAGGAGGAGGTGAAGCTTTCTTT. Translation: CASRGGGEAFF. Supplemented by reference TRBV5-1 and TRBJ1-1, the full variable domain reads KAGVTQTPRYLIKTRGQQVTLSCSPISGHRSVSWYQQTPGQGLQFLFEYFSETQRNKGNFPGRFSGRQFSNSRSEMNVSTLELGDSALYLCASRGGGEAFFGQGTRLTVV.

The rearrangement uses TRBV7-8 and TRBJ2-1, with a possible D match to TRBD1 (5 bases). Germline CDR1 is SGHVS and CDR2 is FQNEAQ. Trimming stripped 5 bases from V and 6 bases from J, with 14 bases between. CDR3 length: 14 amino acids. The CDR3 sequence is CASSARLRVNEQFF. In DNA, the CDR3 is TGTGCCAGCAGCGCTCGTCTCAGGGTCAATGAGCAGTTCTTC.

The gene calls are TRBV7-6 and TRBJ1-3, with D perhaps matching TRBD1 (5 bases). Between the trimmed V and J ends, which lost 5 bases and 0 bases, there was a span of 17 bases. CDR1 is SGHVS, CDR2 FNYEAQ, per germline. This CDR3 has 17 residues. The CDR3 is CASSLWTQTSSGNTIYF. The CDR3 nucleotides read TGTGCCAGCAGCCTCTGGACACAAACAAGCTCTGGAAACACCATATATTTT.

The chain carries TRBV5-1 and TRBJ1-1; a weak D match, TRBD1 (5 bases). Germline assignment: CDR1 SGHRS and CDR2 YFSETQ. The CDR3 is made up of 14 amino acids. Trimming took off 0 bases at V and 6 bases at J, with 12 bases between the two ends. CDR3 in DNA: TGCGCCAGCAGCTTGGCAGGGTGGGCGGCTGAAGCTTTCTTT. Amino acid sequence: CASSLAGWAAEAFF. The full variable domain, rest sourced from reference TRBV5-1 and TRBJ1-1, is KAGVTQTPRYLIKTRGQQVTLSCSPISGHRSVSWYQQTPGQGLQFLFEYFSETQRNKGNFPGRFSGRQFSNSRSEMNVSTLELGDSALYLCASSLAGWAAEAFFGQGTRLTVV.

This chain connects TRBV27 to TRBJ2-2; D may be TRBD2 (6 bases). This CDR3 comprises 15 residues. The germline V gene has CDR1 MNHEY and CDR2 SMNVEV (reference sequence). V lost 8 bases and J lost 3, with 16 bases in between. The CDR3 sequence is CASSMWRVYTGELFF. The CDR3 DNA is TGTGCCAGCTCCATGTGGAGGGTTTACACCGGGGAGCTGTTTTTT.

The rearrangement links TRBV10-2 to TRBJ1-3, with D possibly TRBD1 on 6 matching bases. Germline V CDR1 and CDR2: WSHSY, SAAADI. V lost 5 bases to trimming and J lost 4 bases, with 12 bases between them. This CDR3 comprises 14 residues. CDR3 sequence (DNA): TGCGCCAGCAGTCAGGGGCCCGAGGGAAACACCATATATTTT. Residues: CASSQGPEGNTIYF.